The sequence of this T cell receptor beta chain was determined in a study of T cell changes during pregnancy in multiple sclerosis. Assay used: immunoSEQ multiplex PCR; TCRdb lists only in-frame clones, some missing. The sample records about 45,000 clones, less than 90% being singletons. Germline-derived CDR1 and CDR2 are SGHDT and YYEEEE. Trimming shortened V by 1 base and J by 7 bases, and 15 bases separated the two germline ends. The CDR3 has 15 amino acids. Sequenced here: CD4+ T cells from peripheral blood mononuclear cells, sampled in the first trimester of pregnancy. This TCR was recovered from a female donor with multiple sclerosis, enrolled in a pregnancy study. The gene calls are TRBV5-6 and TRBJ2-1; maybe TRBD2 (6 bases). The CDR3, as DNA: TGTGCCAGCAGCTTGTCGGGGGAGAGCTGGAATGAGCAGTTCTTC. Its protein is CASSLSGESWNEQFF.